The 10 T cell receptor beta chains given below trace back to one sample, sequenced in a study of shared clonotypes between healthy human individuals. Using immunoSEQ multiplex PCR, the repertoire was profiled, and TCRdb retains in-frame clones only, with some absent. The table has about half a million clones, more than 75% seen once; the top ten hold more than 10%. The specimen was PBMCs. These TCRs come from a woman aged 35 to 49 in good health. Some clones in this sample may be carry-over from other donors' samples.

The chain couples TRBV5-1 to TRBJ2-1; the D call may be TRBD1 or TRBD2 (5 bases each). This CDR3 has 16 residues. The germline CDR1 and CDR2 sequences are SGHRS and YFSETQ. V was trimmed by 4 bases and J by 2 bases, leaving 16 bases between them. CDR3 loop: CASSPSGQWAYNEQFF. CDR3 DNA: TGCGCCAGCAGCCCTTCGGGGCAGTGGGCCTACAATGAGCAGTTCTTC. Supplemented by reference TRBV5-1 and TRBJ2-1, the full variable domain reads KAGVTQTPRYLIKTRGQQVTLSCSPISGHRSVSWYQQTPGQGLQFLFEYFSETQRNKGNFPGRFSGRQFSNSRSEMNVSTLELGDSALYLCASSPSGQWAYNEQFFGPGTRLTVL.

The rearrangement joins TRBV6-5 to TRBJ1-5; D not certain. Germline V gene data show CDR1 as MNHEY and CDR2 as SVGAGI. The CDR3 loop spans 13 amino acids. With 5 bases removed from V and 7 bases from J, the gap between germline ends came to 12 bases. The CDR3 DNA reads TGTGCCAGCAGTAGGGAGCCACGACAGCCCCAGCATTTT. Residues: CASSREPRQPQHF.

The chain carries TRBV4-3 and TRBJ2-3; 10 bases line up with TRBD2. This CDR3 spans 18 amino acids. Germline V gives CDR1 LGHNA, CDR2 YSLEER. The V and J ends lost 0 bases and 3 bases, in that order; junction bases with no gene match: 9. The CDR3 coding sequence is TGCGCCAGCAGCCAAGAAGGAACAGCGGGAGGGTTAACAGATACGCAGTATTTT. This sequence encodes CASSQEGTAGGLTDTQYF.

The CDR3 is CASSMDTAQNTEAFF. CDR3 in DNA: TGTGCCAGTAGTATGGATACGGCTCAGAACACTGAAGCTTTCTTT. J is TRBJ1-1 and V is TRBV19; no firm D call. Trimming removed 3 bases from V and 1 base from J, with 12 bases in between. Germline loops: CDR1 LNHDA, CDR2 SQIVND (reference sequence). CDR3 size: 15 residues.

The chain combines TRBV10-2 with TRBJ2-1, with D perhaps matching TRBD2 (5 bases). Trimming took off 6 bases at V and 12 bases at J, with 15 bases between the two ends. Germline CDR1 and CDR2: WSHSY and SAAADI. This CDR3 is built from 12 residues. The chain's CDR3 is CASSLRGMGQFF. The CDR3 bases are TGCGCCAGCAGCTTACGGGGAATGGGGCAGTTCTTC.

The chain joins TRBV18 to TRBJ1-2; a possible D gene is TRBD1 (5 bases). This CDR3 contains 15 residues. Trimming removed 3 bases from V and 0 bases from J, with 11 bases in between. Germline CDR1 is KGHSH and CDR2 is LQKENI. This chain's CDR3 is CASSPRDGTNYGYTF. CDR3 nucleotide sequence: TGTGCCAGCTCACCCCGGGACGGGACTAACTATGGCTACACCTTC.

This clone showed up just once. This chain uses TRBV7-9 with TRBJ2-2; 14 nucleotides align to TRBD2. There are 16 residues in the CDR3. After removal of 5 bases from V and 9 bases from J, the junction contained 8 bases not matched to a gene. Germline V gives CDR1 SEHNR, CDR2 FQNEAQ (reference sequence). CDR3 in DNA: TGTGCCAGCAGCCAGACCGGGACTAGCGGGAGAAGGGAGCTGTTTTTT. Protein product: CASSQTGTSGRRELFF.

The rearrangement joins TRBV27 to TRBJ2-2, with TRBD1 identical over 8 bases. The germline V gene has CDR1 MNHEY and CDR2 SMNVEV (reference sequence). This CDR3 contains 15 residues. V trimming: 4 bases; J trimming: 7 bases; junction bases outside the gene matches: 8. This CDR3 is CASSYYRGSGGELFF. The CDR3 region has the DNA TGTGCCAGCAGTTACTACAGGGGGTCGGGCGGGGAGCTGTTTTTT.

The chain carries TRBV29-1 and TRBJ1-3; TRBD1 might be the D (5 bases). The V and J ends lost 4 bases and 4 bases respectively, with 11 bases between them. The CDR3 consists of 13 residues. Germline values: CDR1 SQVTM, CDR2 ANQGSEA. The DNA for the CDR3 is TGCAGCGTTGCAGGGTCCGTCGGAAACACCATATATTTT. As protein: CSVAGSVGNTIYF.

The J gene is TRBJ2-3, the V gene TRBV19; D may be TRBD1 or TRBD2 (5 bases each). The germline V and J ends were trimmed by 6 bases and 0 bases, with 7 bases remaining between them. The CDR3 spans 13 residues. Germline-derived CDR1 and CDR2 are LNHDA and SQIVND (reference sequence). As DNA, the CDR3 is TGTGCCAGTAGGTGGGGGAGCACAGATACGCAGTATTTT. Translation gives CASRWGSTDTQYF.